The 31 T cell receptor beta chains below were found in one sample sequenced in a study of cytomegalovirus exposure and HLA in healthy donors. It was with 60 Vbeta and 13 Jbeta primers that the PCR ran. Here immunoSEQ multiplex PCR was the method, and the copy in TCRdb shows in-frame clones only, minus some. The data show roughly 89,000 clones, approximately 72% seen once. The specimen sequenced was PBMCs. These receptors originate from a man aged 25-45 years in good health and CMV-seropositive.

The rearrangement links TRBV5-1 to TRBJ2-7, with 7 positions matching TRBD1. The CDR3 is 18 residues long. The V and J ends lost 0 bases and 5 bases, in that order; junction bases with no gene match: 17. Germline lookup yields CDR1 SGHRS and CDR2 YFSETQ. The CDR3, as DNA: TGCGCCAGCAGCTTGGGGGCATCCCTCGGGACAGTATGGCACGAGCAGTACTTC. Translating gives CASSLGASLGTVWHEQYF.

This chain links TRBV9 with TRBJ2-1; D perhaps matches TRBD2 (6 bases). The V end was cut by 5 bases, the J end by 7 bases, with 13 bases between. The germline V gene has CDR1 SGDLS and CDR2 YYNGEE. This CDR3 contains 13 residues. The CDR3 region has the DNA TGTGCCAGCAGTCGGGGGACTTCGAATGAGCAGTTCTTC. Protein: CASSRGTSNEQFF. Filled out from reference TRBV9 and TRBJ2-1, the complete variable domain reads DSGVTQTPKHLITATGQRVTLRCSPRSGDLSVYWYQQSLDQGLQFLIQYYNGEERAKGNILERFSAQQFPDLHSELNLSSLELGDSALYFCASSRGTSNEQFFGPGTRLTVL.

V usage is TRBV4-2 and J usage is TRBJ2-7, with 7 bases lining up with TRBD1. Trimming cost V 3 bases and J 6 bases; bases outside gene matches: 11. Per germline, CDR1 LGHNA and CDR2 YNFKEQ. This CDR3 comprises 15 residues. The CDR3 reads CASSQTGPLSSEQYF. The DNA for the CDR3 is TGTGCCAGCAGCCAGACAGGGCCGCTTAGTTCCGAGCAGTACTTC.

The rearrangement joins TRBV30 to TRBJ1-5; 7 bases line up with TRBD1. The CDR3 is 13 amino acids. Losses at the gene ends were 1 base for V and 6 bases for J; bases not matched to a gene: 3. The germline gives CDR1 GTSNPN, CDR2 SVGIG (reference sequence). The CDR3 sequence: CAWSEGAGQPQHF. In nucleotides, the CDR3 is TGTGCCTGGAGTGAGGGGGCGGGTCAGCCCCAGCATTTT.

With regard to this clone: Other DNA variants within this sample encode the same CDR3. The rearrangement joins TRBV18 to TRBJ1-1; 7 bases fit TRBD1. V lost 6 bases to trimming and J lost 1 base; unmatched junction nucleotides: 8. This CDR3 has 15 amino acids. Germline CDR1 reads KGHSH; CDR2 reads LQKENI. CDR3 loop: CASSPRQGTNTEAFF. CDR3 in DNA: TGTGCCAGCTCTCCGAGACAGGGAACGAACACTGAAGCTTTCTTT.

In its sample, this clone was seen once. V and J are TRBV29-1 and TRBJ2-7, with D maybe TRBD2 (5 bases). The CDR3 sequence is 11 residues long. The germline gives CDR1 SQVTM, CDR2 ANQGSEA. V lost 6 bases to trimming and J lost 2 bases, with 8 bases between them. CDR3 amino acids: CSVRGAYEQYF. In nucleotides, the CDR3 is TGCAGCGTCCGGGGAGCCTACGAGCAGTACTTC.

The chain combines TRBV5-1 with TRBJ2-2; no clear D gene. There are 13 residues in the CDR3. V lost 5 bases and J 2 bases, leaving 7 bases between the germline ends. Germline loops: CDR1 SGHRS, CDR2 YFSETQ. DNA of the CDR3: TGCGCCAGCAGGCAGGAAAACACCGGGGAGCTGTTTTTT. Residues: CASRQENTGELFF.

The chain employs TRBV5-1 and TRBJ1-1; the D gene is possibly TRBD1 (6 bases). The CDR3 loop spans 15 amino acids. Germline V gene data show CDR1 as SGHRS and CDR2 as YFSETQ. V dropped 5 bases and J dropped 1 base, with 15 bases sitting between them. CDR3 nucleotides: TGCGCCAGCAGATTAAACCCGACAGGGAACACTGAAGCTTTCTTT. Translating gives CASRLNPTGNTEAFF. The complete variable domain, with remaining parts taken from reference TRBV5-1 and TRBJ1-1, reads KAGVTQTPRYLIKTRGQQVTLSCSPISGHRSVSWYQQTPGQGLQFLFEYFSETQRNKGNFPGRFSGRQFSNSRSEMNVSTLELGDSALYLCASRLNPTGNTEAFFGQGTRLTVV.

V usage is TRBV13 and J usage is TRBJ2-1; 10 bases agree with TRBD2. The junction had 9 bases not matched to a gene; V was cut back by 0 bases and J by 4 bases. The CDR3 is 18 residues long. Germline lookup yields CDR1 PRHDT and CDR2 FYEKMQ (reference sequence). Here the CDR3 reads CASSLGLAGAQRYNEQFF. The CDR3 nucleotides read TGTGCCAGCAGCTTAGGTCTAGCGGGGGCCCAAAGATACAATGAGCAGTTCTTC.

The V and J genes are TRBV2 and TRBJ2-1, with TRBD2 matching over 7 bases. Trimming took 3 bases from V and 3 from J; bases not matched to a gene: 5. This CDR3 comprises 15 residues. From germline, CDR1 is SNHLY and CDR2 FYNNEI. The CDR3 sequence: CASSEGGGYYNEQFF. CDR3 nucleotide sequence: TGTGCCAGCAGTGAGGGCGGGGGATACTACAATGAGCAGTTCTTC.

The chain combines TRBV7-3 with TRBJ1-5; 9 bases match TRBD1. The length of the CDR3 is 16 residues. The ends lost 5 bases at V and 7 bases at J; junction bases unmatched: 12. Germline-derived CDR1 and CDR2 are SGHTA and FQGTGA. CDR3 DNA: TGTGCCAGCAGCCCCCGGGGGGCGGACAGGGGACAGCCCCAGCATTTT. Residues: CASSPRGADRGQPQHF.

The V gene is TRBV5-6, the J gene TRBJ2-1; 10 positions agree with TRBD2. Germline V gene sequence: CDR1 SGHDT, CDR2 YYEEEE. After removal of 2 bases from V and 3 bases from J, the junction contained 2 bases not matched to a gene. The CDR3 spans 15 residues. CDR3 nucleotide sequence: TGTGCCAGCAGCTTCGGGACTAGCGACTACAATGAGCAGTTCTTC. Translation: CASSFGTSDYNEQFF.

The V and J genes are TRBV2 and TRBJ2-3, with D perhaps TRBD2 (6 bases). V lost 8 bases, J lost 4 bases, and 16 bases lay in between. CDR1 is SNHLY and CDR2 is FYNNEI in the germline V gene. The CDR3 is 14 amino acids. The CDR3 reads CASGDQSSADTQYF. The CDR3 DNA follows: TGTGCCAGCGGAGACCAATCTAGCGCAGATACGCAGTATTTT. Full variable domain (remainder filled in from reference TRBV2 and TRBJ2-3): EPEVTQTPSHQVTQMGQEVILRCVPISNHLYFYWYRQILGQKVEFLVSFYNNEISEKSEIFDDQFSVERPDGSNFTLKIRSTKLEDSAMYFCASGDQSSADTQYFGPGTRLTVL.

This clone was counted a few times. This chain joins TRBV7-6 and TRBJ2-5; 9 bases align to TRBD2. With 6 bases clipped from V and 1 base from J, the junction kept 6 bases outside the gene matches. This CDR3 is built from 15 residues. Per the germline V gene, CDR1 is SGHVS and CDR2 is FNYEAQ. The CDR3 loop reads CASRYSGGPQETQYF. In nucleotides, the CDR3 is TGTGCCAGCAGATATAGCGGGGGACCCCAAGAGACCCAGTACTTC.

In its sample, this clone was seen once. The chain recombines TRBV5-8 with TRBJ1-1; TRBD1 agrees at 8 bases. The CDR3 runs to 13 residues. Losses at the gene ends were 3 bases for V and 5 bases for J; bases not matched to a gene: 3. CDR1 and CDR2 from the germline V gene are SGHTS and YDEGEE. The CDR3 spells CASSSHRGTEAFF. CDR3 nucleotide sequence: TGTGCCAGCAGCTCCCACAGGGGGACTGAAGCTTTCTTT.

The V and J genes are TRBV4-2 and TRBJ2-3; the D gene is possibly TRBD2 (6 bases). The V gene's germline CDR1 is LGHNA and CDR2 YNFKEQ. The length of the CDR3 is 16 residues. Trimming left V 2 bases short and J 1 base short, with 13 bases between. The CDR3 nucleotides read TGTGCCAGCAGCCAATCGACTAGTTTCGGCACAGATACGCAGTATTTT. This encodes CASSQSTSFGTDTQYF.

The gene calls are TRBV29-1 and TRBJ1-1; the D gene is possibly TRBD1 (6 bases). Germline-derived CDR1 and CDR2 are SQVTM and ANQGSEA. This CDR3 comprises 13 residues. V shed 4 bases and J shed 4 bases, with 13 bases lying between them. The CDR3 sequence: CSVVQGLSTEAFF. DNA for the CDR3: TGCAGCGTTGTTCAGGGGTTGAGCACTGAAGCTTTCTTT.

The chain is built from TRBV7-4 and TRBJ2-5; perhaps TRBD1 as D (6 bases). This CDR3 spans 15 amino acids. CDR1 and CDR2 (germline): SGHVT, SQSDAQ. Trimming removed 2 bases from V and 2 bases from J, with 12 bases in between. The CDR3 spells CASSLIQGLQETQYF. In nucleotides, the CDR3 is TGTGCCAGCAGCTTAATACAGGGCCTTCAAGAGACCCAGTACTTC.

This chain connects TRBV7-9 to TRBJ2-7; the D is unclear. This CDR3 has 13 residues. The V gene lost 5 bases and the J gene lost 1 base, with 9 bases spanning the gap. Germline-derived CDR1 and CDR2 are SEHNR and FQNEAQ (reference sequence). In nucleotides, the CDR3 is TGTGCCAGCAGCCCACTCTCGTCCTACGAGCAGTACTTC. Amino acid sequence: CASSPLSSYEQYF.

V gene TRBV6-1 combines with J gene TRBJ2-2; perhaps TRBD2 as D (7 bases). This CDR3 has 13 residues. V was shortened by 5 bases and J by 9 bases, with 13 bases between the two germline ends. From germline, CDR1 is MNHNS and CDR2 SASEGT. CDR3 nucleotides: TGTGCCAGCAGTTTAGGGGGGGGGCGGGAGCTGTTTTTT. Translated, it gives CASSLGGGRELFF.

J is TRBJ2-5 and V is TRBV7-3, with D possibly matching TRBD2 (5 bases). V was shortened by 1 base and J by 3 bases, with 6 bases between the two germline ends. CDR3 size: 13 residues. The germline V gene has CDR1 SGHTA and CDR2 FQGTGA. CDR3 sequence (DNA): TGTGCCAGCAGCTTAAGGGGAGAAGAGACCCAGTACTTC. This sequence encodes CASSLRGEETQYF.

CDR3 amino acids: CASSLTSSTEAFF. DNA for the CDR3: TGTGCCAGCAGCTTAACTAGTAGCACTGAAGCTTTCTTT. The genes are TRBV7-6 and TRBJ1-1; D uncertain. V shed 2 bases and J shed 4 bases, with 8 bases lying between them. This CDR3 region has 13 residues. Germline V gives CDR1 SGHVS, CDR2 FNYEAQ.

The gene calls are TRBV7-3 and TRBJ2-1; 11 bases match TRBD1. The CDR3 has 15 amino acids. Germline CDR1 reads SGHTA; CDR2 reads FQGTGA. The V gene end was trimmed by 6 bases and the J gene end by 7 bases; junction bases not matched to a gene: 8. The chain's CDR3 is CASSRTGTGGNEQFF. The CDR3 DNA reads TGTGCCAGCAGTCGTACCGGGACAGGGGGGAATGAGCAGTTCTTC.

This rearrangement joins TRBV5-6 to TRBJ1-2; D is uncertain. Germline CDR1 is SGHDT and CDR2 is YYEEEE. The CDR3 consists of 15 residues. Trimming removed 4 bases at V and 4 bases at J, with 17 bases between. In DNA form, the CDR3 reads TGTGCCAGCAGCCCGGGTATGGGTTCCCTCTATGGCTACACCTTC. Translation gives CASSPGMGSLYGYTF.

This clone was observed a single time. The gene calls are TRBV30 and TRBJ1-1, with D uncertain. The V end lost 3 bases, the J end lost 5 bases, and 16 bases lay between the germline ends. Germline CDR1 is GTSNPN and CDR2 is SVGIG (reference sequence). The CDR3 has 14 residues. CDR3 amino acids: CAWRDIPRRTEAFF. As DNA, the CDR3 is TGTGCCTGGAGAGACATACCAAGGAGGACTGAAGCTTTCTTT.

The rearrangement uses TRBV10-3 and TRBJ2-1, with D possibly matching TRBD2 (6 bases). The CDR3 is 16 residues long. Trimming removed 4 bases from V and 4 bases from J, with 17 bases in between. In germline, CDR1 is ENHRY, CDR2 SYGVKD. The CDR3: CAISGPGRREYNEQFF. DNA of the CDR3: TGTGCCATCAGTGGTCCGGGACGGAGGGAGTACAATGAGCAGTTCTTC.

The chain is built from TRBV28 and TRBJ2-3, with a possible D match to TRBD2 (6 bases). V dropped 2 bases and J dropped 3 bases, with 12 bases sitting between them. The germline V gene encodes CDR1 MDHEN and CDR2 SYDVKM. The CDR3 is made up of 15 amino acids. The CDR3 spells CASSLGGFTTDTQYF. In nucleotides, the CDR3 is TGTGCCAGCAGTTTAGGGGGGTTTACGACAGATACGCAGTATTTT.

The rearrangement joins TRBV9 to TRBJ2-2, with TRBD2 identical over 8 bases. CDR1 and CDR2 from the germline V gene are SGDLS and YYNGEE. The CDR3 is made up of 19 amino acids. The V gene end was trimmed by 0 bases and the J gene end by 0 bases; junction bases not matched to a gene: 10. CDR3 bases: TGTGCCAGCAGCGTAGGAATAGCGGGGACATCACCGAACACCGGGGAGCTGTTTTTT. Its translation: CASSVGIAGTSPNTGELFF.

J is TRBJ1-5 and V is TRBV16; 10 positions agree with TRBD1. The germline gives CDR1 KGHSY, CDR2 FQNENV. The CDR3 spans 18 residues. J was trimmed by 3 bases and V by 3 bases; bases with no gene match: 11. CDR3 DNA: TGTGCCAGCAGCCACAGCAACCCGGGACAGGGGATCAATCAGCCCCAGCATTTT. Translation gives CASSHSNPGQGINQPQHF.

J is TRBJ2-7 and V is TRBV6-5, with D maybe TRBD2 (5 bases). Trimming removed 6 bases at V and 6 bases at J, with 15 bases between. There are 13 residues in the CDR3. The V gene's germline CDR1 is MNHEY and CDR2 SVGAGI. The CDR3: CASSRKTEGEQYF. The CDR3 coding sequence is TGTGCCAGCAGCCGGAAAACAGAGGGCGAGCAGTACTTC.

The V call is TRBV7-9, the J call TRBJ2-5; possible D gene TRBD1, 6 bases. Germline V gives CDR1 SEHNR, CDR2 FQNEAQ (reference sequence). There are 13 residues in the CDR3. V was shortened by 1 base and J by 11 bases, with 14 bases between the two germline ends. The CDR3: CASSLEGVGEQYF. CDR3 nucleotide sequence: TGTGCCAGCAGCTTAGAGGGGGTCGGGGAGCAGTACTTC. Looking up the rest from reference TRBV7-9 and TRBJ2-5 gives the full variable domain: DTGVSQNPRHKITKRGQNVTFRCDPISEHNRLYWYRQTLGQGPEFLTYFQNEAQLEKSRLLSDRFSAERPKGSFSTLEIQRTEQGDSAMYLCASSLEGVGEQYFGPGTRLLVL.